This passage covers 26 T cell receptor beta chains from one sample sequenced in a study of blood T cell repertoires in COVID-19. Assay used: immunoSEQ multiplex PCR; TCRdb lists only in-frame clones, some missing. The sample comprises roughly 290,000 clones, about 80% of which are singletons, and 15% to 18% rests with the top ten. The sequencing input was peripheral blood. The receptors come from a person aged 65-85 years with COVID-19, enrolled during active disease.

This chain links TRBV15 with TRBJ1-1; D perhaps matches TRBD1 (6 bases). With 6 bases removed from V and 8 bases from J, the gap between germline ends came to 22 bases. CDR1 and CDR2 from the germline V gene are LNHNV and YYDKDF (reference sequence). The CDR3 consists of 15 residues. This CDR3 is CATRKAGEGAGEAFF. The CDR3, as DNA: TGTGCCACCAGAAAAGCAGGGGAAGGGGCCGGGGAAGCTTTCTTT.

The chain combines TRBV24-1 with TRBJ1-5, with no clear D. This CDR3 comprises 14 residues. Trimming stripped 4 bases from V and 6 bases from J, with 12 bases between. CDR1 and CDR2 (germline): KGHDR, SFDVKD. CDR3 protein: CATSEASRIQPQHF. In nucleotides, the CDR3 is TGTGCCACCAGTGAGGCCAGTCGCATTCAGCCCCAGCATTTT.

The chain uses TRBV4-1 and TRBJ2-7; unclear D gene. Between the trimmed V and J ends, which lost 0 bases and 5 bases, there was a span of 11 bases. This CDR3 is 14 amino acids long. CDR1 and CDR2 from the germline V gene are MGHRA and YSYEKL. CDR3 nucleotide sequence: TGCGCCAGCAGCCAAGAGCGTGAGGTTAACGAGCAGTACTTC. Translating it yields CASSQEREVNEQYF.

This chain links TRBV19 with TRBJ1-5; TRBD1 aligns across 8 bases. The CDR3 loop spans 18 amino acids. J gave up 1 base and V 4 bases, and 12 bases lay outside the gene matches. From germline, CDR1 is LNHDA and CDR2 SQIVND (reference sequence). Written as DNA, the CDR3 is TGTGCCAGTAGTACAGGACAGGGATGGTCTTCGAGCAATCAGCCCCAGCATTTT. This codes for CASSTGQGWSSSNQPQHF.

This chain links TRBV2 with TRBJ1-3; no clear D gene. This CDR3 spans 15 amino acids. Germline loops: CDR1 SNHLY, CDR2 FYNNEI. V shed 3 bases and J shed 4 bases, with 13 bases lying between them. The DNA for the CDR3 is TGTGCCAGCAGTGACCGGGAAAGCTCAGGAAACACCATATATTTT. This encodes CASSDRESSGNTIYF.

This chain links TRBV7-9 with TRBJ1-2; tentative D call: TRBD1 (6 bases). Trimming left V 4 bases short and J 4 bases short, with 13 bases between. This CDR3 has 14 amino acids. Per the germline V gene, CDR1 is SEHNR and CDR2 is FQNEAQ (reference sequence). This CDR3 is CASSYRDSGYGYTF. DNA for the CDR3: TGTGCCAGCAGCTACAGGGATTCGGGCTATGGCTACACCTTC.

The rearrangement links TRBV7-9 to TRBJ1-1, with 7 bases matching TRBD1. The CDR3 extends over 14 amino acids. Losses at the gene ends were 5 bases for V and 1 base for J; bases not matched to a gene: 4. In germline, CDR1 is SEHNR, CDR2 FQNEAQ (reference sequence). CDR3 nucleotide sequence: TGTGCCAGCAGCGTTGGGACAGCGAACACTGAAGCTTTCTTT. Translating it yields CASSVGTANTEAFF.

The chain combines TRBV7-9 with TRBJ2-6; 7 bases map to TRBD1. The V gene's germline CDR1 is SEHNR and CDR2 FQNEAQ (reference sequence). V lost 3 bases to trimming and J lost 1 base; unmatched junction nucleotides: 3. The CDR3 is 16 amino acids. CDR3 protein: CASSFNRGSGANVLTF. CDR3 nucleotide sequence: TGTGCCAGCAGCTTTAACAGGGGTTCTGGGGCCAACGTCCTGACTTTC.

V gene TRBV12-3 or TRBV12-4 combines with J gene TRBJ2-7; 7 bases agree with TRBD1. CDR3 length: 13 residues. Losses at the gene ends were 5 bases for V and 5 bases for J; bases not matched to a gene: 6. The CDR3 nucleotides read TGTGCCAGCAGTACCTACAGGGGACACGAGCAGTACTTC. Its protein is CASSTYRGHEQYF.

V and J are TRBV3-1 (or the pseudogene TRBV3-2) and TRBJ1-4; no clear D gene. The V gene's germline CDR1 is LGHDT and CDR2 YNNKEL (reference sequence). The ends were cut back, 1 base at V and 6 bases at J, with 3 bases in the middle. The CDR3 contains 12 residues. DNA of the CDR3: TGTGCCAGCAGCCAAGCAGATGAAAAACTGTTTTTT. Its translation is CASSQADEKLFF.

For the CDR3, the DNA is TGTGCCAGCAGGAAAGAGAGAGGCTCCTACGAGCAGTACTTC. As protein: CASRKERGSYEQYF. V gene TRBV5-4 combines with J gene TRBJ2-7; D ambiguous. The V gene lost 5 bases and the J gene lost 0 bases, with 12 bases spanning the gap. The germline V gene encodes CDR1 SGHNT and CDR2 YYREEE (reference sequence). The CDR3 covers 14 residues.

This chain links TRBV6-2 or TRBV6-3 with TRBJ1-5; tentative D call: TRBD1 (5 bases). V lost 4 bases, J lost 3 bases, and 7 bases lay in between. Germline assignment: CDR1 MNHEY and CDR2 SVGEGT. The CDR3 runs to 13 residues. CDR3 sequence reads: CASSLDNNQPQHF. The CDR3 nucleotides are TGTGCCAGCAGTTTGGACAACAATCAGCCCCAGCATTTT.

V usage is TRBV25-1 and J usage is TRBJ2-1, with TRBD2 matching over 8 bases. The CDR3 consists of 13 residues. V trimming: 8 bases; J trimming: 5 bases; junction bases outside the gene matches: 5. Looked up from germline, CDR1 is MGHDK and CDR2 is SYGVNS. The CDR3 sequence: CASGLAGNNEQFF. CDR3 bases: TGTGCCAGCGGGCTAGCGGGTAACAATGAGCAGTTCTTC.

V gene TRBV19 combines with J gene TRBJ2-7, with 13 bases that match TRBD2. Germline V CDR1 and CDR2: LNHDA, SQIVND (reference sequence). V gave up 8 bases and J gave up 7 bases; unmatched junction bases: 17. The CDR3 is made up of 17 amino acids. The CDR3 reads CASAGLAGEISREEQYF. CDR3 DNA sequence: TGTGCCAGTGCCGGACTAGCGGGAGAAATCAGCCGGGAAGAGCAGTACTTC.

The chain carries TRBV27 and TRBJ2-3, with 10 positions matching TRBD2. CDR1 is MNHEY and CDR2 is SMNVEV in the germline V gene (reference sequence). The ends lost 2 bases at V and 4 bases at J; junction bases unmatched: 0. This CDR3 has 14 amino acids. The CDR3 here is CASSLLAGADTQYF. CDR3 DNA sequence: TGTGCCAGCAGTTTACTAGCGGGGGCAGATACGCAGTATTTT.

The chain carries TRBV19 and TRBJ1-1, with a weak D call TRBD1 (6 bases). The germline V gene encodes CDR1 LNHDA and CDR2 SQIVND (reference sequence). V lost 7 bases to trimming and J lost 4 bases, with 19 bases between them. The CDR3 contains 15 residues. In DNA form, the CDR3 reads TGTGCCAGTATAACAGGGAAAAGGGTAGGCACTGAAGCTTTCTTT. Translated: CASITGKRVGTEAFF.

The chain's CDR3 is CASSGGQNTGELFF. Here the CDR3 DNA reads TGTGCCAGCAGCGGGGGACAGAACACCGGGGAGCTGTTTTTT. The chain carries TRBV5-5 and TRBJ2-2; D may be TRBD1 (6 bases). The CDR3 is 14 amino acids. Germline CDR1 and CDR2: SGHKS and YYEKEE (reference sequence). V was pared by 4 bases and J by 1 base, with 8 bases between. Looking up the rest from reference TRBV5-5 and TRBJ2-2 gives the full variable domain: DAGVTQSPTHLIKTRGQQVTLRCSPISGHKSVSWYQQVLGQGPQFIFQYYEKEERGRGNFPDRFSARQFPNYSSELNVNALLLGDSALYLCASSGGQNTGELFFGEGSRLTVL.

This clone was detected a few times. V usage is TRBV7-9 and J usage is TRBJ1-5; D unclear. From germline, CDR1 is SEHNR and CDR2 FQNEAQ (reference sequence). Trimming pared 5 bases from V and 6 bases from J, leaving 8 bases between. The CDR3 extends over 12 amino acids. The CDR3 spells CASSIIPQPQHF. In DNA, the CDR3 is TGTGCCAGCAGCATCATTCCTCAGCCCCAGCATTTT.

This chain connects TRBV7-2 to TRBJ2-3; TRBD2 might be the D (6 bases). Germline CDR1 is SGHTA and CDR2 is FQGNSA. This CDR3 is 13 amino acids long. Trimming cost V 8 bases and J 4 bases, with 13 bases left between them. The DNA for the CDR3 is TGTGCCAGCGTCAGCGGGTGGCCAGATACGCAGTATTTT. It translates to CASVSGWPDTQYF.

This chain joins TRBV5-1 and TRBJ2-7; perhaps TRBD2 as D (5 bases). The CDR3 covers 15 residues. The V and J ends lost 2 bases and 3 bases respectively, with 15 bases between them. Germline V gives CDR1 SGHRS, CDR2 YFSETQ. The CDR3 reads CASSFSAPPYYEQYF. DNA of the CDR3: TGCGCCAGCAGCTTTAGCGCGCCACCGTACTACGAGCAGTACTTC.

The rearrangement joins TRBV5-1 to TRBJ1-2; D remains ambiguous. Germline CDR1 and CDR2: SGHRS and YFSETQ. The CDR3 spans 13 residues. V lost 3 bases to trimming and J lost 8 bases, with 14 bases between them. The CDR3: CASSSGPGGGYTF. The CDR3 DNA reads TGCGCCAGCAGCTCAGGTCCGGGAGGCGGCTACACCTTC.

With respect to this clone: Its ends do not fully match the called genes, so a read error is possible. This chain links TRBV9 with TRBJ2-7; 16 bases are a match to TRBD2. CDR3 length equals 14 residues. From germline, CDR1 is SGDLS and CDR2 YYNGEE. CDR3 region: CASSLGTSGRGLSF. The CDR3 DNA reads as TGTGCCAGCAGCCTCGGGACTAGCGGGAGGGGGTTGTCCTTC. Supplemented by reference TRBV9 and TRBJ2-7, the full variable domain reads DSGVTQTPKHLITATGQRVTLRCSPRSGDLSVYWYQQSLDQGLQFLIQYYNGEERAKGNILERFSAQQFPDLHSELNLSSLELGDSALYFCASSLGTSGRGLSFGPGTRLTVT.

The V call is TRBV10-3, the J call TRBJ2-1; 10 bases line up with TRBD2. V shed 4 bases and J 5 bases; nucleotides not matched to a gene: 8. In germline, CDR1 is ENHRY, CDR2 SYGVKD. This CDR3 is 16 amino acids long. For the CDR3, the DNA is TGTGCCATCAGTGGCTTTAGCGGGGGGCCCGACAATGAGCAGTTCTTC. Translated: CAISGFSGGPDNEQFF.

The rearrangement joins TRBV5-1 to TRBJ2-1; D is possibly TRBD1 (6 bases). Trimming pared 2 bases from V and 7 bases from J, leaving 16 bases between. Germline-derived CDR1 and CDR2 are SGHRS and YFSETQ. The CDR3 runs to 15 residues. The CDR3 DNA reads TGCGCCAGCAGCTTAGTGTCAGGGGCGGTGAATGAGCAGTTCTTC. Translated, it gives CASSLVSGAVNEQFF.

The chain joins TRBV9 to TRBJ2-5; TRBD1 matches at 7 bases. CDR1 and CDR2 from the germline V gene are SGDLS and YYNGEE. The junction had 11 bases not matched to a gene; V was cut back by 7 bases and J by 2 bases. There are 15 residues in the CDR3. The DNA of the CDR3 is TGTGCCAGCGCTTCCGGGACAGTAGTGCAAGAGACCCAGTACTTC. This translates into CASASGTVVQETQYF.

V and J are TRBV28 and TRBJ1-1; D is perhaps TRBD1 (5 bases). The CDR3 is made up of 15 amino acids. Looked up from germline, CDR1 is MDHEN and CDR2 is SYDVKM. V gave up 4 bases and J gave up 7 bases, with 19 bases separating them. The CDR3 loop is CASSSTGLGLGEAFF. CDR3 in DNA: TGTGCCAGCAGTTCTACAGGTTTGGGTTTGGGTGAAGCTTTCTTT.